The entry below gives a single T cell receptor beta chain sequence along with its context. Its cognate antigen is unknown. This entry comes from a study of cytomegalovirus exposure and HLA in healthy donors. PCR used 60 Vbeta primers and 13 Jbeta primers. In the original analysis: The authors later counted 75 million to 90 million unique TCR beta chains, roughly 10 million of them shared. Sequencing used immunoSEQ multiplex PCR; TCRdb keeps in-frame clones, though not all of them. V, J and clone size are taken as reported in that table, and D and trimming were inferred from the DNA itself. This repertoire shows 150,000 to 200,000 clones, more than 75% found once; its top ten account for roughly 1.5%. Findings and caveats of the study: Rare TCR sequences dominated, though some public TCRs recurred in many donors. Some V segments (TRBV6-2 and TRBV6-3 among them) were excluded as indistinguishable.

Trimming took off 0 bases at V and 3 bases at J, with 9 bases between the two ends. This CDR3 spans 15 amino acids. CDR1 is SGHRS, CDR2 YFSETQ, per germline. The sequenced sample consisted of PBMCs. The sequence came from a woman between 45 and 65 years old in good health and CMV-seronegative. The chain has TRBV5-1 and TRBJ2-2; possibly TRBD2 for D (6 bases). CDR3 sequence: CASSLGGTYTGELFF. CDR3 nucleotide sequence: TGCGCCAGCAGCTTGGGTGGGACTTACACCGGGGAGCTGTTTTTT.